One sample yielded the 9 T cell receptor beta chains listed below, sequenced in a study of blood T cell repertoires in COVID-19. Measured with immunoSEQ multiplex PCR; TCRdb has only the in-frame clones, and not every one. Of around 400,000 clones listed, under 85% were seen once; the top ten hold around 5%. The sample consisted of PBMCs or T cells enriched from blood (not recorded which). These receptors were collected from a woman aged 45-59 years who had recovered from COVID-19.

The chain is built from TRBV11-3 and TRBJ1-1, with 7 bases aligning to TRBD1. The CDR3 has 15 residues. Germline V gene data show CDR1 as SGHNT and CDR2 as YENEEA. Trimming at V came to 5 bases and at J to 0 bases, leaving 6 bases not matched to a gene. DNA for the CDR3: TGTGCCAGCAGCCCGTCACAGGGGTTGAACACTGAAGCTTTCTTT. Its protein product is CASSPSQGLNTEAFF. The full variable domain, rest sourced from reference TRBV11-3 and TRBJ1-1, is EAGVVQSPRYKIIEKKQPVAFWCNPISGHNTLYWYLQNLGQGPELLIRYENEEAVDDSQLPKDRFSAERLKGVDSTLKIQPAELGDSAVYLCASSPSQGLNTEAFFGQGTRLTVV.

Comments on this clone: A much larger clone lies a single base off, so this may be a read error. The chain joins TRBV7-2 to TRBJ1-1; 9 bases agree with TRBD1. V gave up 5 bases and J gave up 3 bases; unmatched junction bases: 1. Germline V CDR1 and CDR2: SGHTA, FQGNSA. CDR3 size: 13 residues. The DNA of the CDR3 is TGTGCCAGCAGCCGGACAGGGGACACTGAAGCTTTCTTT. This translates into CASSRTGDTEAFF.

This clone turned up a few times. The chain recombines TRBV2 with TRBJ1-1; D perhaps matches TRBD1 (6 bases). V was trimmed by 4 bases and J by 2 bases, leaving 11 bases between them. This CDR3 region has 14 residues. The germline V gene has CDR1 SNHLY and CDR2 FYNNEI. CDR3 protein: CASSARTANTEAFF. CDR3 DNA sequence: TGTGCCAGCAGTGCCCGGACAGCAAACACTGAAGCTTTCTTT.

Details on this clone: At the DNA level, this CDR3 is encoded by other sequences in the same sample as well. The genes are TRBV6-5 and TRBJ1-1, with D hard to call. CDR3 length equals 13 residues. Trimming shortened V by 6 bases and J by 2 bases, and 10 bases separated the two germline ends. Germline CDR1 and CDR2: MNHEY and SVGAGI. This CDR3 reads CASSRGRNTEAFF. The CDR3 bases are TGTGCCAGCAGCCGAGGGAGAAACACTGAAGCTTTCTTT.

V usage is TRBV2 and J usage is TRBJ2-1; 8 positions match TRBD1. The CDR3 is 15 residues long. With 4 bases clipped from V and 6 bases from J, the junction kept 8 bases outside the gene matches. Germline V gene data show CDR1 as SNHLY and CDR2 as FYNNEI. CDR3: CASSVDRGMGNEQFF. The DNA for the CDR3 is TGTGCCAGCAGTGTTGACAGGGGTATGGGCAATGAGCAGTTCTTC. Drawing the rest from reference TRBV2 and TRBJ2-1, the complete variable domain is EPEVTQTPSHQVTQMGQEVILRCVPISNHLYFYWYRQILGQKVEFLVSFYNNEISEKSEIFDDQFSVERPDGSNFTLKIRSTKLEDSAMYFCASSVDRGMGNEQFFGPGTRLTVL.

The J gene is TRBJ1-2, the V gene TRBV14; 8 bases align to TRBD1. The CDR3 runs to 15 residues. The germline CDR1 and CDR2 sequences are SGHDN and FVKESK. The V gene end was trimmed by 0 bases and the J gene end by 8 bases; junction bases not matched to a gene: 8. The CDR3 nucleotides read TGTGCCAGCAGCCAAGATCTACAGGGGGAGATAGGCTACACCTTC. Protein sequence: CASSQDLQGEIGYTF.

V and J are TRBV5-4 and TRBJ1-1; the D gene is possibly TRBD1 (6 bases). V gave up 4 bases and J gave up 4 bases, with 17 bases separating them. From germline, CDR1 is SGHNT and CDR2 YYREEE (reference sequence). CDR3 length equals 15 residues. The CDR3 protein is CASSTRGLMGTEAFF. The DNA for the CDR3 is TGTGCCAGCAGCACCAGGGGCCTAATGGGCACTGAAGCTTTCTTT.

The chain's CDR3 is CASSQVSATNEKLFF. CDR3 sequence (DNA): TGTGCCAGCAGCCAAGTATCTGCAACTAATGAAAAACTGTTTTTT. The chain combines TRBV4-2 with TRBJ1-4; no clear D. The V end was cut by 1 base, the J end by 0 bases, with 6 bases between. Germline CDR1 is LGHNA and CDR2 is YNFKEQ. The CDR3 consists of 15 residues.

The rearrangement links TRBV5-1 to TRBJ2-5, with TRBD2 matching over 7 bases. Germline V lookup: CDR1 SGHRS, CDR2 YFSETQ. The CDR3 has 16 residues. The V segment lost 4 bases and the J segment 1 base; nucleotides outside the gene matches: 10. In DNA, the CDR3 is TGCGCCAGCAGCCGCAGATCCCGGGAGGCCCAAGAGACCCAGTACTTC. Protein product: CASSRRSREAQETQYF.